The 7 T cell receptor beta chains listed next were all sequenced from one sample in a study of T cell repertoires in cytomegalovirus infection (dated by TCRdb to the late 2010s). The data were produced on an Illumina HiSeq 1500. TCRdb trimmed the raw reads at Q25, called clones with MiXCR and kept productive beta chains. Rows are unified per CDR3 protein, each entry keeping the most common DNA and genes. The sample has about 770,000 distinct CDR3 sequences on record, roughly 28% of them singletons. About an eighth of the sample belongs to the ten largest clones. Their recognized antigens are unknown. What the treatment or condition label conveys for this sample: in vitro stimulation with specific CMV peptide epitopes to enrich CMV-specific T cells. The specimen comprised cultured CD8+ T cells from PBMCs, sampled from culture after CMV antigen stimulation. The source of these receptors is a human donor in good health (CMV status not recorded). Some clones in this sample may be carry-over from other donors' samples.

The gene calls are TRBV7-9 and TRBJ2-1; D possibly matches TRBD1 or TRBD2 (5 bases each). The CDR3 consists of 16 residues. Germline CDR1 reads SEHNR; CDR2 reads FQNEAQ (reference sequence). Trimming left V 4 bases short and J 4 bases short, with 17 bases between. CDR3 in amino acids: CASSYYVGTRYNEQFF. CDR3 nucleotide sequence: TGTGCCAGCAGCTACTACGTGGGGACGAGGTACAATGAGCAGTTCTTC.

This clonotype was seen more than once but under ten times. The chain recombines TRBV7-6 with TRBJ1-6, with 7 bases that match TRBD1. The CDR3 runs 16 residues. Germline V gene data show CDR1 as SGHVS and CDR2 as FNYEAQ. Trimming at V came to 5 bases and at J to 7 bases, leaving 11 bases not matched to a gene. CDR3 sequence (DNA): TGTGCCAGCAGCCTCAATATTGGGACAGCAAATTCACCCCTCCACTTT. Its translation: CASSLNIGTANSPLHF.

This clonotype occurred a few times. V gene TRBV5-1 combines with J gene TRBJ2-7; tentative D call: TRBD1 (5 bases). This CDR3 contains 13 residues. CDR1 and CDR2 from the germline V gene are SGHRS and YFSETQ. V lost 5 bases and J 3 bases, leaving 12 bases between the germline ends. CDR3 sequence reads: CASRAGQGYEQYF. CDR3 DNA sequence: TGCGCCAGCAGGGCTGGACAAGGCTACGAGCAGTACTTC.

The chain couples TRBV4-1 to TRBJ2-5, with a tentative D call TRBD1 (6 bases). This CDR3 is built from 16 residues. In germline, CDR1 is MGHRA, CDR2 YSYEKL. The ends were cut back, 0 bases at V and 4 bases at J, with 15 bases in the middle. The chain's CDR3 is CASSQEEQGNGETQYF. As DNA, the CDR3 is TGCGCCAGCAGCCAAGAAGAACAGGGTAACGGAGAGACCCAGTACTTC.

A few counts support this clonotype. CDR3 sequence reads: CASSPTGYEAFF. In DNA form, the CDR3 reads TGTGCCAGCAGCCCGACAGGCTATGAAGCTTTCTTT. The genes are TRBV13 and TRBJ1-1, with TRBD1 as a possible D gene (6 bases). Trimming took off 5 bases at V and 7 bases at J, with 11 bases between the two ends. The CDR3 has 12 amino acids. Germline V lookup: CDR1 PRHDT, CDR2 FYEKMQ (reference sequence).

In this sample, this clonotype turned up many times. The chain carries TRBV7-8 and TRBJ1-4, with D possibly matching TRBD1 (5 bases). Germline values: CDR1 SGHVS, CDR2 FQNEAQ. CDR3 length: 16 residues. The V end was cut by 1 base, the J end by 0 bases, with 9 bases between. CDR3 in amino acids: CASSLEGRATNEKLFF. The CDR3 DNA reads as TGTGCCAGCAGCTTAGAGGGACGAGCAACTAATGAAAAACTGTTTTTT.

There are many counts of this clonotype. This chain links TRBV7-9 with TRBJ2-7; 10 bases align to TRBD1. The CDR3 runs 15 residues. The germline V gene has CDR1 SEHNR and CDR2 FQNEAQ (reference sequence). The ends lost 5 bases at V and 5 bases at J; junction bases unmatched: 9. DNA of the CDR3: TGTGCCAGCAGCGCTTTTCCGACAGGGGGCGACGAGCAGTACTTC. Protein product: CASSAFPTGGDEQYF.